This TCR beta chain was sequenced during a study of T cell clonality in common variable immunodeficiency. The CDR3 spans 15 residues. V shed 0 bases and J 7 bases; nucleotides not matched to a gene: 6. Looked up from germline, CDR1 is SGHNT and CDR2 is YYREEE (reference sequence). This clone showed up many times. The observed sequence ends 3 residues before the CDR3 terminus, with the missing tail filled in from the germline J gene. Clones were sequenced by immunoSEQ multiplex PCR, and TCRdb holds only the in-frame ones, with some missing. The repertoire consists of 75,000 to 85,000 clones, none detected only once.

The clonotype comes from a person between 18 and 75 years old in good health. The chain carries TRBV5-4 and TRBJ2-2; 7 nucleotides match TRBD2. Input material: peripheral blood mononuclear cells. The CDR3 sequence: CASSLVRESGGELFF. CDR3 bases read: TGTGCCAGCAGCTTGGTGCGGGAGAGCGGCGGGGAG.